This TCR beta chain is from a study of TIL therapy for anti-PD-1-resistant metastatic lung cancer. Study-level findings and limits: Compared with baseline intratumoral T cells, expanded TIL cultures were more clonal and less diverse (around 5.7% vs 31%).

Regarding this clone: What it binds is not known.

The libraries were made with immunoSEQ v3. The repertoire was sequenced with immunoSEQ multiplex PCR; TCRdb's copy has only in-frame clones and lacks some. This table holds fewer than 30,000 clones, under 80% found once. The CDR3 length is 20 residues. Trimming at V came to 4 bases and at J to 5 bases, leaving 18 bases not matched to a gene. Germline CDR1 reads SGHRS; CDR2 reads YFSETQ. The sample's time point: pre-treatment sample, taken before nivolumab and TIL therapy. Most excised metastases sampled were pleural nodules or supraclavicular lymph nodes. Tumors were harvested before any PD-1/PD-L1 blockade.

Sequencing used tumor tissue, obtained at baseline. The source is a woman aged 25-80 years with non-small cell lung cancer. The chain joins TRBV5-1 to TRBJ2-1, with 13 bases aligning to TRBD2. In DNA form, the CDR3 reads TGCGCCAGCAGCACTCCCGCTTCGGGGGGACTAGCGGGAACAAACAATGAGCAGTTCTTC. Protein sequence: CASSTPASGGLAGTNNEQFF.